This record looks at one T cell receptor (beta chain) sequence and its context. Its target is unknown. The CDR3 has 13 residues. V shed 6 bases and J shed 3 bases, with 12 bases lying between them. This sample stems from a study of T cells in Graves' hyperthyroidism and ophthalmopathy. Exclusion criteria comprised uncontrolled infection, other autoimmune disease, pregnancy or lactation. Study-wide points: A model of 13 V-J features distinguished ophthalmopathy from stable hyperthyroidism.

Amplification of TCR beta CDR3 regions used RNA as the template. An initial round of RT-PCR targeting the TCR CDR3 relied on the HTBI primer set. MiXCR was run by TCRdb on the multiplex PCR reads, yielding one entry per CDR3 protein. Of roughly 650,000 distinct CDR3 sequences listed, more than 15% are singletons. This sequence joins TRBV12-3 or TRBV12-4 and TRBJ2-7; no definite D call. The clonotype comes from a woman in her thirties or forties with Graves' ophthalmopathy. The sequenced sample consisted of blood. This chain's CDR3 is CASSRTKLYEQYF. DNA for the CDR3: TGTGCCAGCAGCCGGACGAAACTCTACGAGCAGTACTTC.